The present T cell receptor beta chain was sequenced within a study of T cell repertoires in cytomegalovirus infection. TCRdb called the reads again in MiXCR, with one record for every CDR3 protein. The sample includes 100,000 or so distinct CDR3 sequences, approximately 15% of them seen just once. Between the trimmed V and J ends, which lost 6 bases and 0 bases, there was a span of 16 bases. Germline values: CDR1 MNHNY, CDR2 SVGAGI (reference sequence). CDR3 size: 16 residues. This clonotype has a count of ten or more. Input material: PBMCs. The sequence derives from a human donor in good health (CMV status not recorded). Some clones in this sample may be carry-over from other donors' samples. This chain links TRBV6-6 with TRBJ2-3; D uncertain. Written as DNA, the CDR3 is TGTGCCAGCAGCTACGTTCGGGCCGCAAGCACAGATACGCAGTATTTT. This codes for CASSYVRAASTDTQYF.